This T cell receptor beta chain originates from a study of technical replicates of blood from a few donors. Germline V gene lookup returns CDR1 MNHEY and CDR2 SMNVEV (reference sequence). The CDR3 is 15 residues long. The J segment lost 1 base and the V segment lost 6 bases, leaving 9 bases of the junction unmatched. Sequenced by immunoSEQ multiplex PCR; TCRdb stores in-frame clones only, minus some. The sample shows about 100,000 clones, 85% to 95% of them seen only once. The sequence was obtained from a human donor in good health. This chain uses TRBV27 with TRBJ2-7, with 7 bases that match TRBD1. Sequencing was carried out using T cells isolated from PBMCs. CDR3 region: CASSQTGTVSYEQYF. DNA of the CDR3: TGTGCCAGCAGCCAAACCGGGACAGTATCCTACGAGCAGTACTTC.